One and the same sample provided the 28 T cell receptor beta chains below, sequenced in a study of shared clonotypes between healthy human individuals. TCRdb's table, derived via immunoSEQ multiplex PCR, lists solely in-frame clones and lacks some. The sample carries under 1,100,000 clones, more than 75% recorded once. The sequencing sample was made of memory CD4+ T cells from PBMCs. Subset meaning: CD45RA-negative fraction. The receptors shown here come from a man aged 18 to 30 in good health. Some clones in this sample may be carry-over from other donors' samples.

V and J are TRBV28 and TRBJ1-2, with D unresolved. The germline V and J ends were trimmed by 5 bases and 4 bases, with 20 bases remaining between them. The CDR3 is 16 amino acids. Germline assignment: CDR1 MDHEN and CDR2 SYDVKM. The CDR3 DNA is TGTGCCAGCAGTACCCCACTAGAAGGCCAATTCTATGGCTACACCTTC. Its translation: CASSTPLEGQFYGYTF.

The rearrangement links TRBV27 to TRBJ2-7; 9 nucleotides line up with TRBD1. The germline V gene has CDR1 MNHEY and CDR2 SMNVEV (reference sequence). The trim removed 3 bases at V and 2 bases at J, leaving 2 bases unmatched. The CDR3 totals 14 residues. The CDR3 DNA reads TGTGCCAGCAGTTTCCGGGACAGGGCCTACGAGCAGTACTTC. Its translation is CASSFRDRAYEQYF.

The chain recombines TRBV5-6 with TRBJ2-3; maybe TRBD1 (5 bases). The germline V and J ends were trimmed by 4 bases and 1 base, with 13 bases remaining between them. From germline, CDR1 is SGHDT and CDR2 YYEEEE. The CDR3 has 15 residues. This CDR3 is CASSPLTDGTDTQYF. DNA for the CDR3: TGTGCCAGCAGCCCCTTGACAGACGGCACAGATACGCAGTATTTT.

The chain links TRBV7-2 to TRBJ2-7; TRBD1 matches 8 bases. Per germline, CDR1 SGHTA and CDR2 FQGNSA. The CDR3 sequence is 14 residues long. J was trimmed by 2 bases and V by 5 bases; bases with no gene match: 5. As DNA, the CDR3 is TGTGCCAGCAGCAGGGGACAGGCAGCCTACGAGCAGTACTTC. Encoded protein: CASSRGQAAYEQYF.

The genes are TRBV27 and TRBJ2-7; TRBD1 matches 7 bases. This CDR3 comprises 15 residues. The ends lost 10 bases at V and 1 base at J; junction bases unmatched: 13. Germline CDR1 and CDR2: MNHEY and SMNVEV (reference sequence). CDR3 bases: TGTGCCACCTACTCGTGGCAGGGGGTTTCCTACGAGCAGTACTTC. Its protein is CATYSWQGVSYEQYF.

The V call is TRBV18, the J call TRBJ2-7; D is unclear. This CDR3 region has 17 residues. Germline V gene sequence: CDR1 KGHSH, CDR2 LQKENI. The V end lost 2 bases, the J end lost 2 bases, and 19 bases lay between the germline ends. Written as DNA, the CDR3 is TGTGCCAGCTCACCAGGGGAACGGCCCGTAGGACCCTACGAGCAGTACTTC. Translating gives CASSPGERPVGPYEQYF.

A note on this clone: Other DNA variants within this sample encode the same CDR3. The chain couples TRBV29-1 to TRBJ2-3, with 11 positions matching TRBD2. This CDR3 contains 14 residues. J was trimmed by 4 bases and V by 7 bases; bases with no gene match: 7. The germline V gene encodes CDR1 SQVTM and CDR2 ANQGSEA. The CDR3 region has the DNA TGCAGCGCCCCCCTAGCGGGAGGTTCAGATACGCAGTATTTT. Translating it yields CSAPLAGGSDTQYF.

The chain links TRBV20-1 to TRBJ1-1; D ambiguous. V dropped 5 bases and J dropped 5 bases, with 9 bases sitting between them. CDR3 length: 11 residues. Germline CDR1 DFQATT, CDR2 SNEGSKA (reference sequence). The CDR3: CSAPSRTEAFF. The CDR3 DNA reads TGCAGTGCTCCTAGCCGGACTGAAGCTTTCTTT.

This CDR3 reads CASSLVEGARGNTIYF. The CDR3 coding sequence is TGCGCCAGCAGCTTGGTAGAGGGGGCTCGAGGAAACACCATATATTTT. The V gene is TRBV5-1, the J gene TRBJ1-3; TRBD1 matches at 7 bases. The CDR3 contains 16 residues. Per germline, CDR1 SGHRS and CDR2 YFSETQ. Losses at the gene ends were 0 bases for V and 4 bases for J; bases not matched to a gene: 7.

The chain has TRBV13 and TRBJ1-2; TRBD1 is a possible D gene (6 bases). Trimming shortened V by 5 bases and J by 4 bases, and 23 bases separated the two germline ends. Per germline, CDR1 PRHDT and CDR2 FYEKMQ (reference sequence). This CDR3 comprises 17 residues. The CDR3 nucleotides are TGTGCCAGCAGCCTCGCCCGGGGGGGGGCGAAAGGCTATGGCTACACCTTC. Encoded protein: CASSLARGGAKGYGYTF.

This chain connects TRBV7-3 to TRBJ2-5, with 10 bases matching TRBD1. V dropped 2 bases and J dropped 2; count of bases not matched to a gene: 8. The CDR3 length is 17 residues. Germline loops: CDR1 SGHTA, CDR2 FQGTGA. The CDR3 region is CASSLLGRGQGQETQYF. The DNA of the CDR3 is TGTGCCAGCAGCTTACTGGGGCGGGGACAGGGGCAAGAGACCCAGTACTTC.

The rearrangement uses TRBV4-1 and TRBJ2-7; 10 bases are a match to TRBD1. Germline V gene lookup returns CDR1 MGHRA and CDR2 YSYEKL. V lost 3 bases, J lost 7 bases, and 12 bases stayed unmatched. The CDR3 runs to 16 residues. CDR3 amino acids: CASSQVTGGDLLEQYF. The CDR3 region has the DNA TGCGCCAGCAGCCAGGTGACAGGGGGCGATTTACTGGAGCAGTACTTC.

The rearrangement joins TRBV5-1 to TRBJ1-1; possibly TRBD1 for D (5 bases). The CDR3 is 12 residues long. CDR1 is SGHRS and CDR2 is YFSETQ in the germline V gene. Trimming shortened V by 5 bases and J by 0 bases, and 5 bases separated the two germline ends. For the CDR3, the DNA is TGCGCCAGCAGACAGGTGAACACTGAAGCTTTCTTT. This translates into CASRQVNTEAFF.

This clone appeared a few times. This chain connects TRBV28 to TRBJ1-2, with TRBD1 identical over 8 bases. Germline values: CDR1 MDHEN, CDR2 SYDVKM. CDR3 length: 15 residues. Trimming at V came to 1 base and at J to 4 bases, leaving 5 bases not matched to a gene. The CDR3 sequence is CASSLSPGQGYGYTF. CDR3 bases: TGTGCCAGCAGTTTATCCCCAGGACAGGGCTATGGCTACACCTTC.

The chain joins TRBV6-5 to TRBJ2-7; 8 nucleotides line up with TRBD2. CDR3 length: 14 residues. The ends lost 3 bases at V and 5 bases at J; junction bases unmatched: 6. CDR1 is MNHEY and CDR2 is SVGAGI in the germline V gene. The CDR3 nucleotides are TGTGCCAGCAGTTATTTCGGGGGGGAAAACGAGCAGTACTTC. Protein: CASSYFGGENEQYF.

This clone was counted only a few times. The V gene is TRBV27, the J gene TRBJ1-5, with 10 bases that match TRBD1. After removal of 6 bases from V and 2 bases from J, the junction contained 7 bases not matched to a gene. Germline V gives CDR1 MNHEY, CDR2 SMNVEV (reference sequence). There are 16 residues in the CDR3. The CDR3 reads CASRDRGRGGNQPQHF. CDR3 bases: TGTGCCAGCAGAGACAGGGGGCGAGGAGGCAATCAGCCCCAGCATTTT.

A word on this clone: This may come from a read error, since a much larger clone is one base off. The chain has TRBV28 and TRBJ2-7, with D perhaps being TRBD1 or TRBD2 (5 bases each). In germline, CDR1 is MDHEN, CDR2 SYDVKM. Deletions cut 1 base from V and 11 bases from J, with 15 bases between. The CDR3 spans 13 residues. The CDR3 region has the DNA TGTGCCAGCAGTTTATTGCCCAGGGAGTCGGAGTACTTC. It specifies CASSLLPRESEYF. Full variable domain (remainder filled in from reference TRBV28 and TRBJ2-7): DVKVTQSSRYLVKRTGEKVFLECVQDMDHENMFWYRQDPGLGLRLIYFSYDVKMKEKGDIPEGYSVSREKKERFSLILESASTNQTSMYLCASSLLPRESEYFGPGTRLTVT.

About this clone itself: Sequence at one end of the junction differs from germline and may be a read error. This chain uses TRBV28 with TRBJ1-1; 7 nucleotides match TRBD1. The CDR3 is made up of 13 amino acids. Germline V gives CDR1 MDHEN, CDR2 SYDVKM. The CDR3 sequence: CASSTGQNTETFF. CDR3 DNA sequence: TGTGCCAGCAGTACGGGACAGAACACTGAAACTTTCTTT.

The rearrangement links TRBV28 to TRBJ1-2, with a tentative D call TRBD1 (5 bases). This CDR3 spans 12 amino acids. The V gene's germline CDR1 is MDHEN and CDR2 SYDVKM. Between the trimmed V and J ends, which lost 2 bases and 8 bases, there was a span of 9 bases. CDR3 sequence: CASSLGGLGYTF. The CDR3 nucleotides are TGTGCCAGCAGTTTAGGGGGACTCGGCTACACCTTC.

This chain joins TRBV28 and TRBJ1-2, with D perhaps TRBD1 (5 bases). The CDR3 consists of 18 residues. From germline, CDR1 is MDHEN and CDR2 SYDVKM. V gave up 3 bases and J gave up 6 bases, with 26 bases separating them. CDR3 DNA: TGTGCCAGCAGTTTTATCTATTTCCAGGGAGGATCGGCGGATGGCTACACCTTC. Its translation: CASSFIYFQGGSADGYTF.

The gene calls are TRBV28 and TRBJ2-1, with D tentatively TRBD1 (5 bases). Germline-derived CDR1 and CDR2 are MDHEN and SYDVKM. V shed 5 bases and J shed 7 bases, with 18 bases lying between them. This CDR3 region has 15 residues. The CDR3 region has the DNA TGTGCCAGCAGTCACACCCAAGGGGTAAGGAATGAGCAGTTCTTC. Residues: CASSHTQGVRNEQFF.

The chain combines TRBV19 with TRBJ2-5; 7 bases agree with TRBD1. The junction had 9 bases not matched to a gene; V was cut back by 4 bases and J by 4 bases. From germline, CDR1 is LNHDA and CDR2 SQIVND (reference sequence). The CDR3 is 15 residues long. CDR3 coding DNA: TGTGCCAGTAGTACGGGACAGTACAGGATAGAGACCCAGTACTTC. It encodes CASSTGQYRIETQYF.

This clone was detected many times. At the DNA level, this CDR3 is encoded by other sequences in the same sample as well. V is TRBV2 and J is TRBJ2-2; D is ambiguous. V was cut by 8 bases and J by 5 bases, with 9 bases left in between. Looked up from germline, CDR1 is SNHLY and CDR2 is FYNNEI. The CDR3 totals 12 residues. CDR3 sequence reads: CASSDDTGELFF. The CDR3 DNA is TGTGCCAGCTCCGACGATACCGGGGAGCTGTTTTTT.

Remarks on this clone: Just one base apart from a much larger clone, this may be a read error. The chain is built from TRBV5-1 and TRBJ2-3; D not resolved. The germline CDR1 and CDR2 sequences are SGHRS and YFSETQ. This CDR3 has 12 residues. The DNA of the CDR3 is TGCGCCGGCAGCTTGGGTCAGGATACGCAGTATTTT. This translates into CAGSLGQDTQYF.

In this sample, this clone turned up a few times. The V call is TRBV7-9, the J call TRBJ2-7; possible D gene TRBD1, 5 bases. Germline V CDR1 and CDR2: SEHNR, FQNEAQ (reference sequence). There are 14 residues in the CDR3. The germline V and J ends were trimmed by 1 base and 4 bases, with 11 bases remaining between them. CDR3 nucleotide sequence: TGTGCCAGCAGCTTAGAGTACGCAGGGTACGAGCAGTACTTC. Its protein product is CASSLEYAGYEQYF.

The chain combines TRBV7-3 with TRBJ2-7; 8 bases are shared with TRBD1. Germline V gene sequence: CDR1 SGHTA, CDR2 FQGTGA. This CDR3 is 15 amino acids long. Losses at the gene ends were 5 bases for V and 6 bases for J; bases not matched to a gene: 12. The CDR3 region has the DNA TGTGCCAGCAGCCGCCAACCCAGGGGGCGATCCGAGCAGTACTTC. Translated, it gives CASSRQPRGRSEQYF.

This chain uses TRBV5-1 with TRBJ2-5; 7 bases line up with TRBD2. The V and J ends lost 3 bases and 5 bases, in that order; junction bases with no gene match: 4. The length of the CDR3 is 13 residues. Germline CDR1 SGHRS, CDR2 YFSETQ. CDR3 amino acids: CASSSGLVETQYF. CDR3 sequence (DNA): TGCGCCAGCAGCTCCGGACTAGTGGAGACCCAGTACTTC.

This clone was detected only a few times. This chain uses TRBV5-5 with TRBJ2-7; D ambiguous. The CDR3 runs 13 residues. V shed 0 bases and J shed 4 bases, with 8 bases lying between them. Germline V CDR1 and CDR2: SGHKS, YYEKEE (reference sequence). DNA of the CDR3: TGTGCCAGCAGCTTGGGGGGTTTTTACGAGCAGTACTTC. This codes for CASSLGGFYEQYF.